This record concerns one T cell receptor beta chain sequence. Its target is unknown. The data are from a study of a mutant IDH1 vaccine in newly diagnosed glioma. The sample's time point: week 11, during vaccination. Each vaccine dose was 300 ug of mutant IDH1 20-mer peptide, with topical imiquimod. The CDR3 extends over 15 amino acids. Germline V gene sequence: CDR1 SGHAT, CDR2 FQNNGV. V gave up 5 bases and J gave up 1 base, with 12 bases separating them. Assay used: immunoSEQ multiplex PCR; TCRdb lists only in-frame clones, some missing. This table holds about 67,000 clones, about 88% found once. Material: PBMCs, obtained from a glioma patient whose treatment included an IDH1 peptide vaccine. J is TRBJ2-1 and V is TRBV11-2; TRBD2 is a possible D gene (6 bases). This receptor was taken from a man aged 40-49 years with glioma. CDR3 coding DNA: TGTGCCAGCAGCCTCTCGGGAGAGTCCTACAATGAGCAGTTCTTC. It is translated as CASSLSGESYNEQFF.